This passage covers 21 T cell receptor beta chains from one sample sequenced in a study of CXCR3-negative and CXCR3-positive naive CD8 T cells. Study-level results: CXCR3-negative naive cells had less hydrophobic TRB CDR3s than did CXCR3-positive naive cells.

The libraries of TRB cDNA were constructed through 5' RACE using UMI labels. TCRdb derives one entry per CDR3 protein from the 5' RACE reads, leaving out DNA. This repertoire comprises about 110,000 distinct CDR3 sequences; its ten largest clones make up 0.3% to 0.45%. No antigen is known for these receptors. Input material: naive CXCR3+ CD8+ T cells from blood. Subset specified: CD45RO-CCR7+CD27+CD95- naive CD8+ T cells expressing CXCR3 (TNR3+). Receptors were obtained from a human donor in good health. Some clones in this sample may be carry-over from other donors' samples.

The rearrangement uses TRBV29-1 and TRBJ2-7; TCRdb selects TRBD1, and the lack of DNA leaves this call unchecked. The CDR3 is 12 residues long. CDR1 and CDR2 (germline): SQVTM, ANQGSEA. This CDR3 is CSGRDSAYEQYF.

The chain recombines TRBV3-1 with TRBJ2-4; absent DNA, TCRdb's TRBD2 call cannot be checked. The CDR3 is made up of 19 amino acids. Germline V gene sequence: CDR1 LGHDT, CDR2 YNNKEL (reference sequence). The CDR3 sequence is CASSQVTTSGGPAKNIQYF.

The chain is built from TRBV6-2 or TRBV6-3 and TRBJ2-1; TCRdb reports TRBD1, a call that lacks DNA to check it against. The CDR3 runs to 14 residues. The germline gives CDR1 MNHEY, CDR2 SVGEGT. CDR3 protein: CASSPPGGPEEQFF.

The J gene is TRBJ2-1, the V gene TRBV29-1; with no DNA, the TCRdb D assignment of TRBD2 cannot be verified. The CDR3 runs 16 residues. Per germline, CDR1 SQVTM and CDR2 ANQGSEA. The CDR3 spells CSVEGLADPSYNEQFF.

The CDR3: CSVSAGNNNQPQHF. The V and J genes are TRBV29-1 and TRBJ1-5. There are 14 residues in the CDR3. CDR1 is SQVTM and CDR2 is ANQGSEA in the germline V gene.

The chain couples TRBV6-2 or TRBV6-3 to TRBJ2-1; TCRdb lists TRBD2, though no DNA is available to test this call. The V gene's germline CDR1 is MNHEY and CDR2 SVGEGT. The CDR3 totals 16 residues. The CDR3 protein is CASSYSGTSGYNEQFF.

V gene TRBV29-1 combines with J gene TRBJ2-7; TCRdb names TRBD1, which stays unverified in the absence of DNA. Germline CDR1 is SQVTM and CDR2 is ANQGSEA. The CDR3 runs 14 residues. CDR3 in amino acids: CSVEGGQDAYEQYF.

This chain connects TRBV3-1 to TRBJ2-7; the D call of TRBD2 rests on TCRdb alone, since no DNA is present to check it. The CDR3 length is 14 residues. CDR1 is LGHDT, CDR2 YNNKEL, per germline (reference sequence). CDR3 in amino acids: CASSQDGGDYEQYF.

The gene calls are TRBV5-1 and TRBJ2-7; TCRdb lists TRBD1, though no DNA is available to test this call. This CDR3 contains 15 residues. Per germline, CDR1 SGHRS and CDR2 YFSETQ. CDR3 loop: CASSSTGTGDYEQYF.

The chain uses TRBV4-2 and TRBJ2-1. CDR1 LGHNA and CDR2 YNFKEQ come from the germline V gene. The CDR3 spans 15 residues. This chain's CDR3 is CASSQVGDPRNEQFF.

This chain links TRBV20-1 with TRBJ1-2; TCRdb reports TRBD1, a call that lacks DNA to check it against. Germline V gene data show CDR1 as DFQATT and CDR2 as SNEGSKA (reference sequence). The CDR3 is 16 amino acids. The CDR3 sequence is CSAREYGDRGLPGYTF.

This chain links TRBV27 with TRBJ2-1. The germline gives CDR1 MNHEY, CDR2 SMNVEV (reference sequence). The CDR3 extends over 14 amino acids. The CDR3 protein is CASSTLASYNEQFF.

The J gene is TRBJ1-5, the V gene TRBV7-9; no DNA is available, so the TRBD1 call from TCRdb remains unchecked. The germline V gene encodes CDR1 SEHNR and CDR2 FQNEAQ (reference sequence). The CDR3 is made up of 16 amino acids. CDR3 in amino acids: CASSTTTGGRNQPQHF.

The chain has TRBV7-9 and TRBJ2-7; lacking DNA, the TRBD1 call made by TCRdb goes unchecked. Germline CDR1 and CDR2: SEHNR and FQNEAQ (reference sequence). This CDR3 is 13 amino acids long. The CDR3 loop reads CASSQPGAYEQYF.

The CDR3 sequence is CASSLVDRGVYNEQFF. The chain combines TRBV7-8 with TRBJ2-1; the TCRdb call, TRBD1, lacks DNA for checking. The CDR3 covers 16 residues. Germline CDR1 is SGHVS and CDR2 is FQNEAQ.

This sequence joins TRBV7-3 and TRBJ1-1; TCRdb picks TRBD1, but there is no DNA to check that call. The CDR3 totals 14 residues. Germline V gene data show CDR1 as SGHTA and CDR2 as FQGTGA. The chain's CDR3 is CASSPLDRATEAFF. The full variable domain, completed using reference TRBV7-3 and TRBJ1-1, is GAGVSQTPSNKVTEKGKYVELRCDPISGHTALYWYRQSLGQGPEFLIYFQGTGAADDSGLPNDRFFAVRPEGSVSTLKIQRTERGDSAVYLCASSPLDRATEAFFGQGTRLTVV.

The J gene is TRBJ2-1, the V gene TRBV6-2 or TRBV6-3; there is no DNA to check the TCRdb D call of TRBD1. The CDR3 is made up of 14 amino acids. Germline V CDR1 and CDR2: MNHEY, SVGEGT. This CDR3 is CASSPLGGADEQFF.

This rearrangement joins TRBV7-9 to TRBJ2-2; TCRdb designates TRBD2, a call that cannot be tested without DNA. Germline V gives CDR1 SEHNR, CDR2 FQNEAQ (reference sequence). This CDR3 has 19 amino acids. Here the CDR3 reads CASSLAPERGGPETGELFF.

The chain links TRBV13 to TRBJ2-7; TCRdb indicates TRBD1, and absent DNA this call remains unverified. The germline V gene encodes CDR1 PRHDT and CDR2 FYEKMQ (reference sequence). The CDR3 has 14 amino acids. CDR3 in amino acids: CASSSWAGAYEQYF.

V gene TRBV3-1 combines with J gene TRBJ2-1; TCRdb gives TRBD2 as the D gene, but with no DNA this cannot be confirmed. CDR1 LGHDT and CDR2 YNNKEL come from the germline V gene (reference sequence). The CDR3 extends over 15 amino acids. The CDR3 here is CASSQGLALGNEQFF.

The rearrangement joins TRBV4-2 to TRBJ2-7; TCRdb's D call of TRBD2 is untestable without DNA. This CDR3 is 16 amino acids long. Germline values: CDR1 LGHNA, CDR2 YNFKEQ. The CDR3 reads CASSQESSGSRYEQYF.